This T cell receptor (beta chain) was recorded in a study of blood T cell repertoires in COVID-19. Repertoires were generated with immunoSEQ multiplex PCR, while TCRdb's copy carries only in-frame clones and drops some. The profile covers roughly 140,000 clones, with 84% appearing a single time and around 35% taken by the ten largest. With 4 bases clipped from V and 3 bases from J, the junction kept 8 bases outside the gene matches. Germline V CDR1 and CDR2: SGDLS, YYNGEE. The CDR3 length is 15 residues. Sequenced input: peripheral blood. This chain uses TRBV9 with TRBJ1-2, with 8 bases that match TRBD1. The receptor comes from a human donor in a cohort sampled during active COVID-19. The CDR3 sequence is CASSLSGQGDYGYTF. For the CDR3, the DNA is TGTGCCAGCAGCCTAAGCGGACAGGGTGACTATGGCTACACCTTC. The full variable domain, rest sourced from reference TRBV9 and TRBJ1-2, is DSGVTQTPKHLITATGQRVTLRCSPRSGDLSVYWYQQSLDQGLQFLIQYYNGEERAKGNILERFSAQQFPDLHSELNLSSLELGDSALYFCASSLSGQGDYGYTFGSGTRLTVV.